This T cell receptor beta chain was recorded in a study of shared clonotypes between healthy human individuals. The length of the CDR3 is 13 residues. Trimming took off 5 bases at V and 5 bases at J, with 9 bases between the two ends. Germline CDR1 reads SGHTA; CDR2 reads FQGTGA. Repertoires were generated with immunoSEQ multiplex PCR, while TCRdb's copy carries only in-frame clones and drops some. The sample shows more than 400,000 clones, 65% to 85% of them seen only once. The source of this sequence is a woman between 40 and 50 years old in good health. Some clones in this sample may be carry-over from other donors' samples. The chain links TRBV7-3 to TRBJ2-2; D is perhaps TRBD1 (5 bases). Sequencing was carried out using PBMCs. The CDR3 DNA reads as TGTGCCAGCAGCACCCAGGGAACCGGGGAGCTGTTTTTT. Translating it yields CASSTQGTGELFF.